The 16 T cell receptor beta chains given below trace back to one sample, sequenced in a study of monozygotic twins with inflammatory bowel disease. TCRdb re-called the 5' RACE reads and gives one entry per CDR3 protein, without DNA. The sample table includes fewer than 550,000 distinct CDR3 sequences. The specimen was blood. The receptor source for this set is a human donor with ulcerative colitis or Crohn's disease, or a healthy co-twin of an affected twin (not recorded which).

CDR3 sequence reads: CASSFHLGQGLNTGELFF. The gene calls are TRBV5-6 and TRBJ2-2; TCRdb returns TRBD1, unconfirmable since there is no DNA. CDR3 length: 18 residues. The germline gives CDR1 SGHDT, CDR2 YYEEEE.

V is TRBV4-3 and J is TRBJ1-1; no DNA is available, so the TRBD1 call from TCRdb remains unchecked. Looked up from germline, CDR1 is LGHNA and CDR2 is YSLEER. The length of the CDR3 is 14 residues. CDR3 sequence reads: CASSRGDLNTEAFF.

The V and J genes are TRBV6-1 and TRBJ2-7; the TCRdb D gene call, TRBD1, has no DNA to confirm it. The V gene's germline CDR1 is MNHNS and CDR2 SASEGT. The CDR3 contains 15 residues. The CDR3 sequence: CASSKYRGNPYEQYF.

The chain recombines TRBV20-1 with TRBJ1-6. The germline CDR1 and CDR2 sequences are DFQATT and SNEGSKA (reference sequence). The CDR3 contains 15 residues. CDR3 region: CSARTLSSYNSPLHF.

CDR3 region: CSARAAVSYNEQFF. The chain uses TRBV20-1 and TRBJ2-1. The CDR3 is made up of 14 amino acids. Germline V gene lookup returns CDR1 DFQATT and CDR2 SNEGSKA (reference sequence).

The chain employs TRBV20-1 and TRBJ2-1; the TRBD1 assignment by TCRdb is unverifiable without DNA. Germline CDR1 and CDR2: DFQATT and SNEGSKA (reference sequence). The CDR3 runs to 15 residues. CDR3 loop: CSARDSDRVRNEQFF.

The CDR3 loop is CASSLDEVNYGYTF. The chain employs TRBV7-2 and TRBJ1-2. Germline V gene lookup returns CDR1 SGHTA and CDR2 FQGNSA. The CDR3 has 14 amino acids.

J is TRBJ1-2 and V is TRBV20-1; no DNA is available, so the TRBD1 call from TCRdb remains unchecked. The CDR3 has 12 residues. Germline V gene lookup returns CDR1 DFQATT and CDR2 SNEGSKA (reference sequence). The CDR3 is CSAMGTVYGYTF.

The genes are TRBV20-1 and TRBJ2-3; TCRdb names TRBD2, which stays unverified in the absence of DNA. Per germline, CDR1 DFQATT and CDR2 SNEGSKA (reference sequence). This CDR3 spans 16 amino acids. The CDR3 here is CSARGNAGGSTDTQYF.

J is TRBJ2-3 and V is TRBV19; TCRdb picks TRBD1, but there is no DNA to check that call. Germline CDR1 reads LNHDA; CDR2 reads SQIVND (reference sequence). The CDR3 spans 14 residues. CDR3 residues: CASSIGGRADTQYF.

This rearrangement joins TRBV15 to TRBJ1-4; TCRdb gives TRBD1 as the D gene, but with no DNA this cannot be confirmed. Per the germline V gene, CDR1 is LNHNV and CDR2 is YYDKDF (reference sequence). This CDR3 spans 15 amino acids. This chain's CDR3 is CATSREVNPGEKLFF.

This sequence joins TRBV19 and TRBJ1-2; TCRdb selects TRBD1, and the lack of DNA leaves this call unchecked. CDR1 is LNHDA, CDR2 SQIVND, per germline (reference sequence). The CDR3 extends over 14 amino acids. The CDR3 sequence is CASTEGTAAYSYTF.

The genes are TRBV7-8 and TRBJ2-1; TCRdb lists TRBD2, though no DNA is available to test this call. This CDR3 is 17 amino acids long. In germline, CDR1 is SGHVS, CDR2 FQNEAQ. This CDR3 reads CASSRFLEVQHYNEQFF.

The chain recombines TRBV11-1 with TRBJ2-1; lacking DNA, the TRBD2 call made by TCRdb goes unchecked. Germline lookup yields CDR1 SGHAT and CDR2 FQDESV (reference sequence). The CDR3 sequence is 19 residues long. CDR3 region: CASSLEPSRLAGGYNEQFF.

This chain connects TRBV12-3 or TRBV12-4 to TRBJ2-1; as DNA is missing, the TRBD1 call by TCRdb cannot be tested. The CDR3 has 14 residues. The CDR3 reads CASTPWEGYNEQFF.

The V call is TRBV14, the J call TRBJ1-1. Germline CDR1 SGHDN, CDR2 FVKESK. This CDR3 contains 15 residues. The CDR3 loop reads CASSQDPIGVTEAFF. Drawing the rest from reference TRBV14 and TRBJ1-1, the complete variable domain is EAGVTQFPSHSVIEKGQTVTLRCDPISGHDNLYWYRRVMGKEIKFLLHFVKESKQDESGMPNNRFLAERTGGTYSTLKVQPAELEDSGVYFCASSQDPIGVTEAFFGQGTRLTVV.